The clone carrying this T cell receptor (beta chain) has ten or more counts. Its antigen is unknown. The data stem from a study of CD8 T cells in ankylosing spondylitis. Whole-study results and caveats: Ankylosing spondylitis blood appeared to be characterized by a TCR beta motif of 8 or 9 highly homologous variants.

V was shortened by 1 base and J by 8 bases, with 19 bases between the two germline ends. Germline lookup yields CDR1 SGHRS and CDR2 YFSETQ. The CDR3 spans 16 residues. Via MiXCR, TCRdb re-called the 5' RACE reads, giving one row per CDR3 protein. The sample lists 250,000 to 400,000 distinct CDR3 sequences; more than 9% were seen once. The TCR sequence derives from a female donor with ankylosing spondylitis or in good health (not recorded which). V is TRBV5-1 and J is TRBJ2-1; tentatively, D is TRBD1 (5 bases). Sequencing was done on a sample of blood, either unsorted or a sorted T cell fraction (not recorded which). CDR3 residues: CASSLSAGYFTDEQFF. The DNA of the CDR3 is TGCGCCAGCAGCTTGTCGGCAGGGTATTTCACCGATGAGCAGTTCTTC.